These T cell receptor beta chains were read from a single sample in a study of early T cells in non-severe SARS-CoV-2 infection. TCRdb independently ran MiXCR on the 5' RACE reads; one entry per CDR3 protein. The sample carries about 90,000 distinct CDR3 sequences, around 12% recorded once. Sequencing used whole blood, obtained at baseline. The receptors originated from an adult who was a healthcare worker with PCR-confirmed SARS-CoV-2 infection or an uninfected control (not recorded which). Both conserved end residues are part of each CDR3. Fields, in order: D gene, J gene, V gene, clone size, CDR3 DNA, CDR3 protein. The D gene is left open where the match is weak. Some rows mark clone size as missing; the rest say once, few, many or name a class of expanded clone.

D: .; J: TRBJ2-3; V: TRBV6-1; size: .; DNA: TGTGCCAGCAGTGAATCTGTAGTGCAGTATTTT; CDR3: CASSESVVQYF
D: TRBD1; J: TRBJ2-2; V: TRBV27; size: many; DNA: TGTGCCAGCAGTGCCTTAACAGGGGTACGCACCGGGGAGCTGTTTTTT; CDR3: CASSALTGVRTGELFF
D: .; J: TRBJ2-7; V: TRBV10-3; size: .; DNA: TGTGCCATCAGCCCTGGAAACGGCTACGAGCAGTACTTC; CDR3: CAISPGNGYEQYF
D: TRBD1; J: TRBJ1-1; V: TRBV7-3; size: few; DNA: TGTGCCAGCAGCGGGGACAGCAACACTGAAGCTTTCTTT; CDR3: CASSGDSNTEAFF
D: TRBD1; J: TRBJ1-2; V: TRBV10-3; size: few; DNA: TGTGCCTCCCGGACAGGGGGCTTAGGCTATGGCTACACCTTC; CDR3: CASRTGGLGYGYTF
D: .; J: TRBJ1-4; V: TRBV7-9; size: few; DNA: TGTGCCAGCAGCTCCTCACTCTACCCCAACGAAAAACTGTTTTTT; CDR3: CASSSSLYPNEKLFF
D: .; J: TRBJ2-3; V: TRBV2; size: .; DNA: TGTGCCAGCAGTCGATTGGCGGGGACCACAGATACGCAGTATTTT; CDR3: CASSRLAGTTDTQYF
D: TRBD1; J: TRBJ1-5; V: TRBV6-5; size: .; DNA: TGTGCCAGCAGCACTCGGACAGGGGTAGGCAATCAGCCCCAGCATTTT; CDR3: CASSTRTGVGNQPQHF
D: .; J: TRBJ2-7; V: TRBV18; size: few; DNA: TGTGCCAGCTCACCGAAGGGTATGACCTACGAGCAGTACTTC; CDR3: CASSPKGMTYEQYF
D: TRBD1; J: TRBJ1-5; V: TRBV2; size: many; DNA: TGTGCCAGCAGTAGGTCAGGGGGTCCCAATCAGCCCCAGCATTTT; CDR3: CASSRSGGPNQPQHF
D: .; J: TRBJ2-7; V: TRBV6-7; size: few; DNA: TGTGCCAGCAGCCTGTCAAGGGGCTCTTCCTACGAGCAGTACTTC; CDR3: CASSLSRGSSYEQYF
D: TRBD2; J: TRBJ2-3; V: TRBV3-1; size: .; DNA: TGTGCCAGCAGCCAAGGGCCGGGACTAGCGAGAACAGATACGCAGTATTTT; CDR3: CASSQGPGLARTDTQYF
D: TRBD2; J: TRBJ2-1; V: TRBV6-1; size: .; DNA: TGTGCCACCGTCCCGGGACTAGCGGGGGGGCCTATTTTTGAGCAGTTCTTC; CDR3: CATVPGLAGGPIFEQFF
D: .; J: TRBJ2-3; V: TRBV9; size: .; DNA: TGTGCCAGCAGCCGAACTCCCTCCGCAGATACGCAGTATTTT; CDR3: CASSRTPSADTQYF
D: .; J: TRBJ2-7; V: TRBV7-2; size: .; DNA: TGTGCCAGCAGCTTAGGTCCCTCTTATAAGGACGAGCAGTACTTC; CDR3: CASSLGPSYKDEQYF
D: .; J: TRBJ2-5; V: TRBV6-5; size: few; DNA: TGTGCCAGCAGTTCCCCAGGAGAGACCCAGTACTTC; CDR3: CASSSPGETQYF
D: TRBD1; J: TRBJ1-2; V: TRBV6-5; size: .; DNA: TGTGCCAGCAGTTCCCTAAGAGTGGCAGGGGGAATTGGCTACACCTTC; CDR3: CASSSLRVAGGIGYTF
D: .; J: TRBJ2-3; V: TRBV29-1; size: .; DNA: TGCAGCGGCCAGATATCAGATACGCAGTATTTT; CDR3: CSGQISDTQYF
D: TRBD1; J: TRBJ2-7; V: TRBV7-2; size: few; DNA: TGTGCCAGCAGCTTGGGGACAGCCTCCTACGAGCAGTACTTC; CDR3: CASSLGTASYEQYF
D: TRBD2; J: TRBJ2-7; V: TRBV29-1; size: few; DNA: TGCAGCGTTGATCGGGCCGGGGGGAACGGGCAGTACTTC; CDR3: CSVDRAGGNGQYF
D: TRBD2; J: TRBJ2-3; V: TRBV11-2; size: .; DNA: TGTGCCAGCAGCTTATCACTAGCGGGGGGGACCACAGATACGCAGTATTTT; CDR3: CASSLSLAGGTTDTQYF
D: TRBD1; J: TRBJ1-2; V: TRBV19; size: many; DNA: TGTGCCAGTAGCCTTAGGACAGGCGTCGGCTACACCTTC; CDR3: CASSLRTGVGYTF
D: .; J: TRBJ1-3; V: TRBV28; size: few; DNA: TGTGCCAGCGCCCGAAACACCATATATTTT; CDR3: CASARNTIYF
D: .; J: TRBJ2-3; V: TRBV11-3; size: .; DNA: TGTGCCAGCAGCTTTGCCTCTAAGGGAGCAGATACGCAGTATTTT; CDR3: CASSFASKGADTQYF
D: .; J: TRBJ2-1; V: TRBV4-1; size: .; DNA: TGCGCCAGCAGCCAATGGGACCCACCGAGCTCCTACAATGAGCAGTTCTTC; CDR3: CASSQWDPPSSYNEQFF
D: TRBD1; J: TRBJ2-5; V: TRBV20-1; size: .; DNA: TGCAGTGCTAGTCAACCGACAGGGATGACCCAGTACTTC; CDR3: CSASQPTGMTQYF
D: .; J: TRBJ2-7; V: TRBV6-2/TRBV6-3; size: .; DNA: TGTGCCAGCAGTTATATGGGACTTGGTAGCGGCGAGCAGTACTTC; CDR3: CASSYMGLGSGEQYF
D: TRBD2; J: TRBJ2-2; V: TRBV9; size: .; DNA: TGTGCCAGCAGCGTAGGTGCGGGGGTGGTCGTCCACACCGGGGAGCTGTTTTTT; CDR3: CASSVGAGVVVHTGELFF
D: .; J: TRBJ2-1; V: TRBV11-3; size: few; DNA: TGTGCCAGCAGCTTAAGCCGGGACAATGAGCAGTTCTTC; CDR3: CASSLSRDNEQFF
D: .; J: TRBJ1-4; V: TRBV3-1; size: .; DNA: TGTGCCAGCAGCCAGGGGACGCTGGATTTAGAAAAACTGTTTTTT; CDR3: CASSQGTLDLEKLFF
D: .; J: TRBJ2-7; V: TRBV24-1; size: .; DNA: TGTGCCACCAGTGACAGGGCTGGCGGAGCCCTTGAGGAGCAGTACTTC; CDR3: CATSDRAGGALEEQYF
D: TRBD2; J: TRBJ2-7; V: TRBV28; size: few; DNA: TGTGCCAGCAGAGGAGCGGGGGGGTACGAGCAGTACTTC; CDR3: CASRGAGGYEQYF
D: TRBD1; J: TRBJ1-1; V: TRBV4-1; size: .; DNA: TGCGCCAGCAGCCAAGATAAGGGACAGAAAAACACTGAAGCTTTCTTT; CDR3: CASSQDKGQKNTEAFF
D: TRBD2; J: TRBJ2-1; V: TRBV4-2; size: .; DNA: TGTGCCAGCAGCCGGCCCCCTCAAGCGGGGGGAAGTAATGAGCAGTTCTTC; CDR3: CASSRPPQAGGSNEQFF
D: .; J: TRBJ2-3; V: TRBV29-1; size: few; DNA: TGCAGCGTTGGAGCGAGCACAGATACGCAGTATTTT; CDR3: CSVGASTDTQYF
D: TRBD2; J: TRBJ2-7; V: TRBV30; size: many; DNA: TGTGCCTGGTCCCCGGGGGGGCGAGAGCAGTACTTC; CDR3: CAWSPGGREQYF
D: TRBD1; J: TRBJ1-6; V: TRBV7-9; size: .; DNA: TGTGCCAGCAGCTTAGTCGACCACAGGGGTTTTAATTCACCCCTCCACTTT; CDR3: CASSLVDHRGFNSPLHF
D: .; J: TRBJ2-1; V: TRBV12-3/TRBV12-4; size: .; DNA: TGTGCCAGCAGTTTACTCGGCGGGCTCGCCTACAATGAGCAGTTCTTC; CDR3: CASSLLGGLAYNEQFF
D: .; J: TRBJ2-4; V: TRBV20-1; size: few; DNA: TGCAGTGCTAGGGGGGGGCCAGCCAAAAACATTCAGTACTTC; CDR3: CSARGGPAKNIQYF
D: .; J: TRBJ2-5; V: TRBV12-3/TRBV12-4; size: few; DNA: TGTGCCAGCAGTTTCGTACTAGCAGTGGAGACCCAGTACTTC; CDR3: CASSFVLAVETQYF
D: .; J: TRBJ2-5; V: TRBV20-1; size: few; DNA: TGCAGTGCTAGAGATCCATGGGCGACGGAGACCCAGTACTTC; CDR3: CSARDPWATETQYF
D: TRBD2; J: TRBJ2-3; V: TRBV2; size: few; DNA: TGTGCCAGCAGCGCGGGACTAGCGGGAGCAGCAGATACGCAGTATTTT; CDR3: CASSAGLAGAADTQYF
D: .; J: TRBJ2-4; V: TRBV6-1; size: .; DNA: TGTGCCAGCCGCCTTGGGGCGCGCGGAAACATTCAGTACTTC; CDR3: CASRLGARGNIQYF
D: .; J: TRBJ2-3; V: TRBV27; size: .; DNA: TGTGCCAGCAGTACAGCGAACACCCCCGATACGCAGTATTTT; CDR3: CASSTANTPDTQYF
D: .; J: TRBJ1-1; V: TRBV18; size: few; DNA: TGTGCCAGCTCACCAACGACGGACACTGAAGCTTTCTTT; CDR3: CASSPTTDTEAFF
D: .; J: TRBJ1-2; V: TRBV9; size: .; DNA: TGTGCCAGCAGCGGGGGACGAAACTATGGCTACACCTTC; CDR3: CASSGGRNYGYTF
D: .; J: TRBJ1-2; V: TRBV12-3/TRBV12-4; size: many; DNA: TGTGCCAGCAGTCATTCTGGGGTGGACTATGGCTACACCTTC; CDR3: CASSHSGVDYGYTF
D: .; J: TRBJ2-1; V: TRBV6-2/TRBV6-3; size: few; DNA: TGTGCCAGCAGTCCCACTGGGAACAATGAGCAGTTCTTC; CDR3: CASSPTGNNEQFF
D: TRBD2; J: TRBJ2-5; V: TRBV5-1; size: .; DNA: TGCGCCAGCACCCCCCAGCGGGAGCGAGGGACCCAGTACTTC; CDR3: CASTPQRERGTQYF
D: .; J: TRBJ2-6; V: TRBV7-9; size: many; DNA: TGTGCCAGCAGCTTAGTGTCTGGGGCCAACGTCCTGACTTTC; CDR3: CASSLVSGANVLTF
D: TRBD2; J: TRBJ2-5; V: TRBV9; size: many; DNA: TGTGCCAGCAGCCCGGGGGGAGGAGCCCAAGAGACCCAGTACTTC; CDR3: CASSPGGGAQETQYF
D: .; J: TRBJ2-7; V: TRBV15; size: many; DNA: TGTGCCACCAGCAGGTTCCAGGGGAACGAGCAGTACTTC; CDR3: CATSRFQGNEQYF
D: TRBD2; J: TRBJ2-7; V: TRBV7-2; size: few; DNA: TGTGCCAGCAGCTTAGTGGTAGCGGGGATATCCTACGAGCAGTACTTC; CDR3: CASSLVVAGISYEQYF
D: TRBD2; J: TRBJ2-1; V: TRBV6-6; size: .; DNA: TGTGCCAGCAGTCCCAGACTAGCGGGAGGGCTAGGGGAGCAGTTCTTC; CDR3: CASSPRLAGGLGEQFF